These T cell receptor beta chains were read from a single sample in a study of blood T cell repertoires in COVID-19. Assay used: immunoSEQ multiplex PCR; TCRdb lists only in-frame clones, some missing. Here the sample spans 350,000 or so clones, approximately 86% being singletons. Sequenced: PBMCs or T cells enriched from blood (not recorded which). The receptors were gathered from a woman aged 40 to 49 with acute COVID-19. The CDR3 runs from the conserved cysteine through the conserved F or W. D genes are given only for firm matches. Size is stated for part of the rows, as once, few or many counts, or as a class when the clone is expanded.

length: 15
D: TRBD2
size: .
V: TRBV7-9
J: TRBJ2-1
CDR3: CASSLVGGRYNEQFF
DNA: TGTGCCAGCAGCTTAGTTGGCGGGAGATACAATGAGCAGTTCTTC

length: 15
D: TRBD1
size: .
V: TRBV7-2
J: TRBJ1-4
CDR3: CASSPQTGMGEKLFF
DNA: TGTGCCAGCAGCCCGCAGACAGGGATGGGTGAAAAACTGTTTTTT

length: 15
D: TRBD2
size: .
V: TRBV5-6
J: TRBJ2-3
CDR3: CASSLEGSGRDTQYF
DNA: TGTGCCAGCAGCTTAGAGGGTAGCGGGAGGGATACGCAGTATTTT

length: 14
D: .
size: .
V: TRBV7-9
J: TRBJ1-4
CDR3: CASSLVGSNEKLFF
DNA: TGTGCCAGCAGCTTAGTGGGGAGTAATGAAAAACTGTTTTTT

length: 13
D: TRBD1
size: .
V: TRBV25-1
J: TRBJ2-2
CDR3: CASSGTGGGELFF
DNA: TGTGCCAGCAGTGGGACAGGGGGCGGGGAGCTGTTTTTT

length: 14
D: TRBD1
size: .
V: TRBV9
J: TRBJ1-1
CDR3: CASSVGTGGTEAFF
DNA: TGTGCCAGCAGCGTAGGGACAGGTGGCACTGAAGCTTTCTTT

length: 14
D: .
size: .
V: TRBV5-5
J: TRBJ2-1
CDR3: CASAPGHGYNEQFF
DNA: TGTGCCAGCGCTCCGGGACACGGATACAATGAGCAGTTCTTC

length: 15
D: TRBD1
size: .
V: TRBV7-9
J: TRBJ1-4
CDR3: CASSFRQGSGEKLFF
DNA: TGTGCCAGCAGCTTCAGACAGGGTTCAGGTGAAAAACTGTTTTTT

length: 14
D: .
size: .
V: TRBV18
J: TRBJ1-4
CDR3: CASSPPVAGEKLFF
DNA: TGTGCCAGCTCACCACCAGTGGCGGGCGAAAAACTGTTTTTT

length: 15
D: .
size: few
V: TRBV28
J: TRBJ1-4
CDR3: CASSRPDSNNEKLFF
DNA: TGTGCCAGCAGTCGCCCCGACAGCAATAATGAAAAACTGTTTTTT

length: 14
D: TRBD1
size: .
V: TRBV5-1
J: TRBJ1-1
CDR3: CASSAGQGSTEAFF
DNA: TGCGCCAGCAGCGCTGGACAGGGGAGCACTGAAGCTTTCTTT

length: 13
D: .
size: .
V: TRBV7-9
J: TRBJ2-7
CDR3: CASSFRPGFEQYF
DNA: TGTGCCAGCAGCTTTCGCCCAGGTTTCGAGCAGTACTTC

length: 14
D: TRBD2
size: .
V: TRBV5-1
J: TRBJ2-7
CDR3: CASSLGLAMYEQYF
DNA: TGCGCCAGCAGCTTGGGACTAGCGATGTACGAGCAGTACTTC

length: 13
D: .
size: .
V: TRBV9
J: TRBJ2-3
CDR3: CASSVKSTDTQYF
DNA: TGTGCCAGCAGCGTCAAAAGCACAGATACGCAGTATTTT

length: 14
D: TRBD1
size: .
V: TRBV3-1/TRBV3-2
J: TRBJ1-6
CDR3: CASSQGTENSPLHF
DNA: TGTGCCAGCAGCCAGGGGACAGAAAATTCACCCCTCCACTTT

length: 13
D: TRBD1
size: .
V: TRBV18
J: TRBJ2-5
CDR3: CASSGTEQETQYF
DNA: TGTGCCAGCTCGGGGACAGAACAAGAGACCCAGTACTTC

length: 14
D: .
size: .
V: TRBV27
J: TRBJ1-2
CDR3: CASRLVGGSYGYTF
DNA: TGTGCCAGCAGGCTGGTTGGGGGGTCCTATGGCTACACCTTC

length: 13
D: .
size: .
V: TRBV18
J: TRBJ1-1
CDR3: CASSPPDSGTPRF
DNA: TGTGCCAGCTCACCACCGGACTCCGGGACACCTAGATTT

length: 17
D: TRBD2
size: .
V: TRBV27
J: TRBJ2-6
CDR3: CASRMTSGGLGANVLTF
DNA: TGTGCCAGCAGAATGACTAGCGGGGGGTTAGGGGCCAACGTCCTGACTTTC

length: 16
D: .
size: .
V: TRBV25-1
J: TRBJ2-1
CDR3: CASSEYGDREVVEQFF
DNA: TGTGCCAGCAGTGAATACGGAGACAGAGAGGTAGTTGAGCAGTTCTTC

length: 13
D: .
size: .
V: TRBV19
J: TRBJ2-1
CDR3: CASSSILGNEQFF
DNA: TGTGCCAGTAGTTCGATACTAGGTAATGAGCAGTTCTTC

length: 15
D: TRBD2
size: .
V: TRBV28
J: TRBJ2-7
CDR3: CASSSLQTSGSEQYF
DNA: TGTGCCAGCAGTTCCCTTCAGACTAGCGGGAGTGAGCAGTACTTC

length: 14
D: .
size: .
V: TRBV5-5
J: TRBJ2-1
CDR3: CASSSGARTGEQFF
DNA: TGTGCCAGCAGCTCGGGGGCCCGGACAGGAGAGCAGTTCTTC

length: 16
D: .
size: .
V: TRBV2
J: TRBJ2-4
CDR3: CASSGHIRTGRDIQYF
DNA: TGTGCCAGCAGTGGCCACATAAGGACAGGGAGGGACATTCAGTACTTC

length: 14
D: TRBD1
size: .
V: TRBV19
J: TRBJ2-3
CDR3: CASSRQGVPDTQYF
DNA: TGTGCCAGTAGTAGACAGGGGGTCCCAGATACGCAGTATTTT

length: 13
D: .
size: .
V: TRBV4-3
J: TRBJ1-1
CDR3: CASSQEVWRGAFF
DNA: TGCGCCAGCAGCCAAGAGGTGTGGCGAGGAGCTTTCTTT

length: 16
D: TRBD1
size: .
V: TRBV7-2
J: TRBJ1-2
CDR3: CASSSTGGINRRGYTF
DNA: TGTGCCAGCAGCTCCACAGGGGGCATAAATCGGAGGGGCTACACCTTC

length: 14
D: .
size: .
V: TRBV6-5
J: TRBJ2-7
CDR3: CASSYRDTAYEQYF
DNA: TGTGCCAGCAGTTACCGGGACACAGCCTACGAGCAGTACTTC

length: 15
D: TRBD1
size: .
V: TRBV27
J: TRBJ1-4
CDR3: CASSSIGTGSEKLFF
DNA: TGTGCCAGCAGTTCTATCGGGACAGGGAGTGAAAAACTGTTTTTT

length: 16
D: .
size: few
V: TRBV6-4
J: TRBJ1-3
CDR3: CASSEQGNSSGNTIYF
DNA: TGTGCCAGCAGTGAACAGGGCAATAGCTCTGGAAACACCATATATTTT

length: 14
D: .
size: .
V: TRBV27
J: TRBJ1-6
CDR3: CASRTNSYNSPLHF
DNA: TGTGCCAGTAGAACTAACTCCTATAATTCACCCCTCCACTTT

length: 15
D: TRBD1
size: .
V: TRBV6-5
J: TRBJ2-2
CDR3: CASNPGGTNTGELFF
DNA: TGTGCCAGCAACCCAGGGGGCACAAACACCGGGGAGCTGTTTTTT

length: 15
D: TRBD1
size: .
V: TRBV4-3
J: TRBJ1-4
CDR3: CASSQQGATNEKLFF
DNA: TGCGCCAGCAGCCAACAGGGGGCAACTAATGAAAAACTGTTTTTT

length: 15
D: TRBD1
size: .
V: TRBV29-1
J: TRBJ2-1
CDR3: CSVRTGTSSYNEQFF
DNA: TGCAGCGTGCGGACAGGGACGAGCTCCTACAATGAGCAGTTCTTC

length: 16
D: .
size: .
V: TRBV5-1
J: TRBJ1-1
CDR3: CASSLNPTGSDTEAFF
DNA: TGCGCCAGCAGCTTGAACCCCACAGGGAGCGACACTGAAGCTTTCTTT

length: 16
D: .
size: .
V: TRBV12-5
J: TRBJ1-5
CDR3: CASGLGTPISNQPQHF
DNA: TGTGCTAGTGGTTTAGGGACACCGATTAGCAATCAGCCCCAGCATTTT

length: 15
D: TRBD1
size: .
V: TRBV5-1
J: TRBJ2-5
CDR3: CASSLGGQVQETQYF
DNA: TGCGCCAGCAGCTTGGGGGGACAGGTCCAAGAGACCCAGTACTTC

length: 14
D: .
size: .
V: TRBV4-1
J: TRBJ1-2
CDR3: CASSQEASNYGYTF
DNA: TGCGCCAGCAGCCAAGAAGCATCTAACTATGGCTACACCTTC

length: 16
D: TRBD2
size: .
V: TRBV19
J: TRBJ2-5
CDR3: CASSTLLAGARETQYF
DNA: TGTGCCAGTTCCACCCTCCTAGCGGGAGCCCGAGAGACCCAGTACTTC

length: 15
D: TRBD2
size: .
V: TRBV9
J: TRBJ2-2
CDR3: CASSAGLAGAGELFF
DNA: TGTGCCAGCAGCGCCGGACTAGCGGGAGCCGGGGAGCTGTTTTTT

length: 15
D: TRBD1
size: .
V: TRBV27
J: TRBJ2-7
CDR3: CASSSPGQGALEQYF
DNA: TGTGCCAGCAGTTCCCCGGGACAGGGGGCTCTTGAGCAGTACTTC

length: 14
D: TRBD1
size: .
V: TRBV3-1/TRBV3-2
J: TRBJ1-2
CDR3: CATDPNGTGDGYTF
DNA: TGTGCCACCGACCCCAATGGGACAGGGGATGGCTACACCTTC

length: 19
D: TRBD2
size: .
V: TRBV6-2/TRBV6-3
J: TRBJ2-1
CDR3: CASSPLGLAGSGSYNEQFF
DNA: TGTGCCAGCAGTCCCCTGGGACTAGCGGGGTCGGGCTCCTACAATGAGCAGTTCTTC

length: 18
D: TRBD1
size: few
V: TRBV5-5
J: TRBJ1-1
CDR3: CASSLPRGTGASNTEAFF
DNA: TGTGCCAGCAGCTTACCAAGGGGTACAGGGGCCTCTAACACTGAAGCTTTCTTT

length: 17
D: TRBD2
size: .
V: TRBV19
J: TRBJ2-3
CDR3: CASSISASGGSPDTQYF
DNA: TGTGCCAGTAGTATTTCCGCTAGCGGGGGAAGCCCAGATACGCAGTATTTT

length: 16
D: .
size: once
V: TRBV19
J: TRBJ1-3
CDR3: CASSISSLRSGNTIYF
DNA: TGTGCCAGTAGTATTTCGTCACTGCGCTCTGGAAACACCATATATTTT

length: 14
D: .
size: .
V: TRBV20-1
J: TRBJ2-7
CDR3: CSASPGGLRYEQYF
DNA: TGCAGTGCTAGTCCGGGGGGCCTTAGATACGAGCAGTACTTC

length: 15
D: TRBD1
size: .
V: TRBV4-1
J: TRBJ1-2
CDR3: CASSQEGYRGRGYTF
DNA: TGCGCCAGCAGCCAAGAGGGTTACAGGGGGCGCGGCTACACCTTC

length: 14
D: .
size: .
V: TRBV19
J: TRBJ2-7
CDR3: CASRPVEGAREQYF
DNA: TGTGCCAGTAGACCAGTGGAGGGGGCGCGGGAGCAGTACTTC

length: 15
D: TRBD1
size: once
V: TRBV28
J: TRBJ1-2
CDR3: CASSLAPPTGEGYTF
DNA: TGTGCCAGCAGTTTAGCCCCCCCCACAGGGGAAGGCTACACCTTC

length: 16
D: TRBD1
size: .
V: TRBV5-6
J: TRBJ1-1
CDR3: CASSFGQGGMNTEAFF
DNA: TGTGCCAGCAGCTTTGGACAGGGGGGTATGAACACTGAAGCTTTCTTT

length: 18
D: TRBD2
size: .
V: TRBV3-1/TRBV3-2
J: TRBJ2-2
CDR3: CASSQERLAGRNTGELFF
DNA: TGTGCCAGCAGCCAAGAACGGCTAGCGGGGCGCAACACCGGGGAGCTGTTTTTT

length: 15
D: .
size: .
V: TRBV7-3
J: TRBJ2-2
CDR3: CASSLSPGVAGELFF
DNA: TGTGCCAGCAGCTTATCTCCGGGAGTCGCCGGGGAGCTGTTTTTT

length: 15
D: TRBD2
size: .
V: TRBV5-5
J: TRBJ2-1
CDR3: CASSSLAGGLNEQFF
DNA: TGTGCCAGCAGCTCACTAGCGGGAGGGCTTAATGAGCAGTTCTTC

length: 15
D: .
size: .
V: TRBV7-7
J: TRBJ2-7
CDR3: CASSLAFGQIYEQYF
DNA: TGTGCTAGCAGCTTAGCGTTTGGACAGATCTACGAGCAGTACTTC

length: 16
D: .
size: .
V: TRBV18
J: TRBJ2-6
CDR3: CASSPQGASGANVLTF
DNA: TGTGCCAGCTCACCTCAGGGCGCCTCTGGGGCCAACGTCCTGACTTTC

length: 18
D: TRBD2
size: .
V: TRBV4-2
J: TRBJ2-7
CDR3: CASSPGEGGPGLAYEQYF
DNA: TGTGCCAGCAGCCCCGGGGAGGGAGGACCGGGACTAGCCTACGAGCAGTACTTC

length: 16
D: TRBD2
size: .
V: TRBV19
J: TRBJ2-2
CDR3: CASSFLAGGNTGELFF
DNA: TGTGCCAGTAGTTTCCTAGCGGGAGGGAACACCGGGGAGCTGTTTTTT

length: 17
D: TRBD1
size: .
V: TRBV10-3
J: TRBJ2-7
CDR3: CAISELSPGTGSDEQYF
DNA: TGTGCCATCAGTGAGTTATCCCCGGGGACAGGGTCCGACGAGCAGTACTTC